This T cell receptor (beta chain) was recovered during a study of blood T cells in healthy people across ages. Study in general: Per two T cells, template switching captured roughly one barcoded beta molecule. Study-wide results and caveats: Because sorting was not performed, PBMCs prevented conclusive naive versus antigen-experienced comparison. A greater number of naive CD4+ cells and higher diversity distinguished long-lived donors from aged donors.

With 3 bases clipped from V and 2 bases from J, the junction kept 3 bases outside the gene matches. Germline CDR1 is LGHNA and CDR2 is YNFKEQ. The CDR3 extends over 15 amino acids. The donors, aged roughly 6 to 95, were healthy Caucasians from Russia. Together with a sample-barcoded 5' primer, a J-beta primer mix was included in a second PCR lasting about 7 to 12 cycles. MiXCR, run by TCRdb on the 5' RACE reads, gives a single entry per CDR3 protein. The sample contains about 1.8 million distinct CDR3 sequences, less than 50% of which appear only once. Concerning this clonotype: Its target is unknown.

This sequence originates from a middle-aged woman in good health. The sample consisted of blood. The V call is TRBV4-2, the J call TRBJ2-3; 9 bases align to TRBD1. The chain's CDR3 is CASSQTGGDTDTQYF. The CDR3 nucleotides are TGTGCCAGCAGCCAGACAGGGGGAGACACAGATACGCAGTATTTT.